This TCR beta chain was sequenced in a study of CD8+ T cells in alopecia areata. Overall study context: Twice a day, 5 to 10 mg of oral tofacitinib was administered to treated patients. The study, taken as a whole, reports: Tofacitinib significantly decreased scalp clonality and expanded CD8+ clones among top 100.

With respect to this clone: Its antigen is unknown.

RNA, once extracted, was reverse transcribed into cDNA for use as the sequencing template. Libraries were prepared by immunoSEQ multiplex PCR; TCRdb keeps only in-frame clonotypes and omits some of them. The sample consists of hundreds of thousands of clones, 50% to 75% of them appearing once. This sample's treatment: oral pan-JAK inhibitor, 5-10 mg twice daily. Germline V CDR1 and CDR2: ENHRY, SYGVKD. CDR3 length equals 16 residues. V was cut by 0 bases and J by 5 bases, with 16 bases left in between. The sample consisted of CD4+ T cells sorted from blood, taken at week 52, from a patient treated with tofacitinib. The sequence came from a human donor with alopecia areata. The chain couples TRBV10-3 to TRBJ2-5; TRBD1 is a possible D gene (5 bases). The CDR3 sequence: CAISESRVGPGETQYF. CDR3 in DNA: TGTGCCATCAGTGAGTCTCGGGTCGGACCAGGGGAGACCCAGTACTTC.